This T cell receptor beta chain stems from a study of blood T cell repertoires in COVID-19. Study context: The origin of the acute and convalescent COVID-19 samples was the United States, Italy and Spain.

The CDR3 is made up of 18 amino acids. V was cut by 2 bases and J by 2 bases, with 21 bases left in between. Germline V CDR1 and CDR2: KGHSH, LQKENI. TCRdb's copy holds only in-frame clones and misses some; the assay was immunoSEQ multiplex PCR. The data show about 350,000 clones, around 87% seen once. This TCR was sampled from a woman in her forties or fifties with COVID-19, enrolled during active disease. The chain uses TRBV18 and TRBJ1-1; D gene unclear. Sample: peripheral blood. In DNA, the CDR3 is TGTGCCAGCTCACCAAGGAATACAGCTCGAATGGAAAACACTGAAGCTTTCTTT. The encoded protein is CASSPRNTARMENTEAFF. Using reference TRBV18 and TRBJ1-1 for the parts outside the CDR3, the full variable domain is NAGVMQNPRHLVRRRGQEARLRCSPMKGHSHVYWYRQLPEEGLKFMVYLQKENIIDESGMPKERFSAEFPKEGPSILRIQQVVRGDSAAYFCASSPRNTARMENTEAFFGQGTRLTVV.